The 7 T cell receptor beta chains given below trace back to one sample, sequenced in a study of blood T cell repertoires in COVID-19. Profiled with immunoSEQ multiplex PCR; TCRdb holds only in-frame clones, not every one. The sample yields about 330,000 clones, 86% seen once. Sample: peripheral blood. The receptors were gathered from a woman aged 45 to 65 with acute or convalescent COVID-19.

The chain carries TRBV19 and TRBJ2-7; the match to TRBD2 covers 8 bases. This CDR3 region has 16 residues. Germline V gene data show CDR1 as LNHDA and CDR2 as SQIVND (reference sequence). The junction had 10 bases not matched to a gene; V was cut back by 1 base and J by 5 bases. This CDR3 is CASSIGGGGGPHEQYF. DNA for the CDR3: TGTGCCAGTAGTATAGGAGGAGGCGGGGGGCCCCACGAGCAGTACTTC.

Written as DNA, the CDR3 is TGTGCCAGCAGCTTAAGGGGCAACCGGGACTATTCCTACAATGAGCAGTTCTTC. This translates into CASSLRGNRDYSYNEQFF. The chain links TRBV7-3 to TRBJ2-1; 7 positions agree with TRBD2. Germline V gene sequence: CDR1 SGHTA, CDR2 FQGTGA. The CDR3 has 18 residues. The junction had 10 bases not matched to a gene; V was cut back by 1 base and J by 1 base.

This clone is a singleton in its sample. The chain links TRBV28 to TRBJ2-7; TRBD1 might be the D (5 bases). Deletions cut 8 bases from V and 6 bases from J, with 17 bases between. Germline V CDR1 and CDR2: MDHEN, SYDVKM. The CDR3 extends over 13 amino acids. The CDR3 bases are TGTGCCAGCGGGTGGCAGGGTGTTCCCGAGCAGTACTTC. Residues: CASGWQGVPEQYF. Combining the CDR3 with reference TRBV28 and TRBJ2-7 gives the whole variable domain DVKVTQSSRYLVKRTGEKVFLECVQDMDHENMFWYRQDPGLGLRLIYFSYDVKMKEKGDIPEGYSVSREKKERFSLILESASTNQTSMYLCASGWQGVPEQYFGPGTRLTVT.

This chain's CDR3 is CASSAGTGEYEQYF. The CDR3 DNA sequence: TGTGCCAGCAGTGCCGGGACAGGAGAATACGAGCAGTACTTC. The gene calls are TRBV2 and TRBJ2-7; 8 nucleotides align to TRBD1. V was pared by 4 bases and J by 4 bases, with 6 bases of the junction left unmatched. Germline V CDR1 and CDR2: SNHLY, FYNNEI. CDR3 length: 14 amino acids.

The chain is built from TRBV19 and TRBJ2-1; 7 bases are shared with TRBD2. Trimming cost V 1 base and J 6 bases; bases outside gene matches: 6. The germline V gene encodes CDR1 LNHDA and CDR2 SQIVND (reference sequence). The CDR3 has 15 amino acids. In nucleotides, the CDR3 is TGTGCCAGTAGTATAGGAAGGGCTAGCGGCAATGAGCAGTTCTTC. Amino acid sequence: CASSIGRASGNEQFF.

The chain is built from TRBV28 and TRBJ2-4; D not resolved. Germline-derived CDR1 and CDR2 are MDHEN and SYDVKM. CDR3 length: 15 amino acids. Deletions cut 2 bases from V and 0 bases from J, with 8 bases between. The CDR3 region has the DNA TGTGCCAGCAGTTTAACAGTAATAGCCAAAAACATTCAGTACTTC. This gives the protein CASSLTVIAKNIQYF.

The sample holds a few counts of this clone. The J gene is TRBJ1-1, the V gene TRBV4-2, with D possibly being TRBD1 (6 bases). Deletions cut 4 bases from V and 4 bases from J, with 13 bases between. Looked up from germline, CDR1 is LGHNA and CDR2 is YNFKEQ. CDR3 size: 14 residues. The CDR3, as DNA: TGTGCCAGCAGCCTACAGGGTGGGAGCACTGAAGCTTTCTTT. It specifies CASSLQGGSTEAFF.